This T cell receptor beta chain is from a study of blood T cells in healthy people across ages. Germline CDR1 reads SNHLY; CDR2 reads FYNNEI. This CDR3 is 12 amino acids long. Deletions cut 9 bases from V and 1 base from J, with 7 bases between. The table lists this clonotype with many counts. Each sample gave at least 7 million isolated PBMCs. Primed by a sample-barcoded 5' primer and a J-beta primer mix, a second PCR proceeded for 7 to 11 cycles. Through a template-switch adaptor with 12 random nucleotides, each cDNA molecule received a tag. From the 5' RACE reads, TCRdb called clonotypes with MiXCR, one entry per CDR3 protein. The top ten clones hold 7% to 9% of a sample with 1.5 million to 2 million distinct CDR3 sequences, roughly 28% of them seen once.

The chain employs TRBV2 and TRBJ2-1; perhaps TRBD2 as D (6 bases). The source of this sequence is a woman younger than 45 in good health. The specimen was blood. CDR3 nucleotide sequence: TGTGCCAGTGGGGGGTCCTACAATGAGCAGTTCTTC. This encodes CASGGSYNEQFF.